Each of the 19 T cell receptor beta chains below was sequenced from the same sample in a study of human T cells and chemical hapten exposure. Time point meaning: healthy volunteer bleed at 6 weeks. Total RNA was extracted from unfractionated whole blood. TCRdb recomputed calls from the RACE reads with MiXCR, one row per CDR3 protein. The sample shows around 45,000 distinct CDR3 sequences, 3% to 4% of them seen only once. The source material was whole blood. The receptors shown here come from a human donor in good health. Some clones in this sample may be carry-over from other donors' samples.

Many counts were recorded for this clonotype. V is TRBV6-5 and J is TRBJ2-5; perhaps TRBD2 as D (6 bases). The CDR3 sequence is 14 residues long. Per the germline V gene, CDR1 is MNHEY and CDR2 is SVGAGI. V lost 0 bases and J lost 10, with 15 bases in between. The CDR3 sequence: CASSYSTITGVQYF. The CDR3 DNA reads TGTGCCAGCAGTTACTCGACGATCACGGGGGTCCAGTACTTC.

In this sample, this clonotype is medium-sized. The CDR3 sequence: CSVETGSRAGEAFF. CDR3 sequence (DNA): TGCAGCGTTGAAACCGGGAGCAGGGCGGGTGAAGCTTTCTTT. V and J are TRBV29-1 and TRBJ1-1, with a weak D call TRBD1 (5 bases). V lost 2 bases and J lost 7, with 17 bases in between. Looked up from germline, CDR1 is SQVTM and CDR2 is ANQGSEA. CDR3 size: 14 residues.

This clonotype was seen many times. V gene TRBV4-1 combines with J gene TRBJ2-7; no clear D. The CDR3 spans 15 residues. Between the trimmed V and J ends, which lost 4 bases and 0 bases, there was a span of 13 bases. The germline CDR1 and CDR2 sequences are MGHRA and YSYEKL. In DNA, the CDR3 is TGCGCCAGCAGCCTTACCCGACTCAGCTCCTACGAGCAGTACTTC. Protein product: CASSLTRLSSYEQYF.

A few counts support this clonotype. This chain connects TRBV6-5 to TRBJ1-2; maybe TRBD1 (6 bases). CDR1 MNHEY and CDR2 SVGAGI come from the germline V gene. The CDR3 contains 13 residues. V gave up 5 bases and J gave up 7 bases, with 14 bases separating them. The CDR3 here is CASSKDRSLGYTF. CDR3 coding DNA: TGTGCCAGCAGTAAGGACAGAAGTCTTGGCTACACCTTC.

The chain is built from TRBV2 and TRBJ2-5; 9 bases map to TRBD2. J was trimmed by 5 bases and V by 7 bases; bases with no gene match: 8. The CDR3 length is 14 residues. The germline CDR1 and CDR2 sequences are SNHLY and FYNNEI. CDR3 amino acids: CASKPGLASETQYF. Here the CDR3 DNA reads TGTGCCAGCAAGCCGGGACTAGCATCCGAGACCCAGTACTTC.

This clonotype has at least ten counts. The gene calls are TRBV14 and TRBJ2-2; TRBD2 agrees at 10 bases. V was clipped by 4 bases and J by 3 bases; unmatched bases: 8. CDR1 is SGHDN, CDR2 FVKESK, per germline. This CDR3 has 17 residues. CDR3 nucleotides: TGTGCCAGCAGCCTCGACTTGACTAGCGGGTACACCGGGGAGCTGTTTTTT. It yields the protein CASSLDLTSGYTGELFF.

This clonotype was counted ten times or more. V is TRBV18 and J is TRBJ2-3; perhaps TRBD1 as D (5 bases). Trimming left V 3 bases short and J 2 bases short, with 24 bases between. CDR1 KGHSH and CDR2 LQKENI come from the germline V gene. The CDR3 length is 19 residues. CDR3 sequence (DNA): TGTGCCAGCTCACCGCAGGCGACAGCCGTGCAAACCCTCACAGATACGCAGTATTTT. The encoded protein is CASSPQATAVQTLTDTQYF. The variable domain in full, completed from reference TRBV18 and TRBJ2-3, reads NAGVMQNPRHLVRRRGQEARLRCSPMKGHSHVYWYRQLPEEGLKFMVYLQKENIIDESGMPKERFSAEFPKEGPSILRIQQVVRGDSAAYFCASSPQATAVQTLTDTQYFGPGTRLTVL.

This clonotype was observed many times. The rearrangement joins TRBV12-3 or TRBV12-4 to TRBJ1-5, with D unresolved. V dropped 6 bases and J dropped 1 base, with 10 bases sitting between them. This CDR3 is 14 amino acids long. The CDR3 region is CASRTSGSNQPQHF. CDR3 bases: TGTGCCAGCAGGACGTCGGGGAGCAATCAGCCCCAGCATTTT.

This clonotype was recorded many times. The chain combines TRBV7-8 with TRBJ2-7, with TRBD2 identical over 8 bases. V lost 5 bases to trimming and J lost 7 bases; unmatched junction nucleotides: 13. The CDR3 extends over 15 amino acids. Per the germline V gene, CDR1 is SGHVS and CDR2 is FQNEAQ. The CDR3 loop reads CASSPGLGGVKEQYF. CDR3 in DNA: TGTGCCAGCAGCCCGGGACTAGGGGGAGTAAAAGAGCAGTACTTC.

In its sample, this clonotype was seen many times. This chain uses TRBV6-6 with TRBJ2-1; 12 bases map to TRBD2. Looked up from germline, CDR1 is MNHNY and CDR2 is SVGAGI (reference sequence). This CDR3 comprises 17 residues. V lost 2 bases to trimming and J lost 5 bases; unmatched junction nucleotides: 7. This CDR3 reads CASSYGGLAGPNNEQFF. CDR3 in DNA: TGTGCCAGCAGTTACGGTGGACTAGCGGGACCGAACAATGAGCAGTTCTTC.

This clonotype was seen many times. J is TRBJ2-7 and V is TRBV5-1; TRBD1 agrees at 7 bases. Germline trimming cut 4 bases from V and 3 bases from J; bases unmatched to any gene: 10. CDR3 length: 15 residues. Germline assignment: CDR1 SGHRS and CDR2 YFSETQ. The CDR3 region has the DNA TGCGCCAGCAGCCCACCCGGGACAGCGAACTACGAGCAGTACTTC. This gives the protein CASSPPGTANYEQYF.

The sample holds many counts of this clonotype. The V gene is TRBV3-1, the J gene TRBJ2-6; TRBD2 matches at 14 bases. Germline loops: CDR1 LGHDT, CDR2 YNNKEL (reference sequence). J lost 2 bases, V lost 0 bases, and 9 bases had no gene match. The CDR3 loop spans 21 amino acids. The CDR3 region has the DNA TGTGCCAGCAGCCAAGATGGGACTAGCGGGAGTGGGACGGCTGGGGCCAACGTCCTGACTTTC. Its translation: CASSQDGTSGSGTAGANVLTF.

The table lists this clonotype with many counts. The gene calls are TRBV24-1 and TRBJ2-1; no definite D call. The CDR3 is 12 amino acids. With 9 bases removed from V and 9 bases from J, the gap between germline ends came to 14 bases. CDR1 and CDR2 (germline): KGHDR, SFDVKD. Written as DNA, the CDR3 is TGTGCCACCTCCCCCTCAACGGGTGAGCAGTTCTTC. As protein: CATSPSTGEQFF.

Ten or more counts support this clonotype. The rearrangement uses TRBV27 and TRBJ1-5; D remains ambiguous. Trimming removed 6 bases at V and 4 bases at J, with 7 bases between. This CDR3 region has 12 residues. CDR1 and CDR2 (germline): MNHEY, SMNVEV (reference sequence). CDR3 protein: CASRNPNQPQHF. DNA for the CDR3: TGTGCCAGCAGAAACCCAAATCAGCCCCAGCATTTT.

This clonotype occurred many times. The chain employs TRBV28 and TRBJ1-5; TRBD1 is a possible D gene (6 bases). CDR1 is MDHEN and CDR2 is SYDVKM in the germline V gene. The CDR3 extends over 13 amino acids. The V gene lost 11 bases and the J gene lost 2 bases, with 13 bases spanning the gap. CDR3 sequence (DNA): TGTGCCGGCAAGAGGGGGGGCAATCAGCCCCAGCATTTT. Translated: CAGKRGGNQPQHF.

This clonotype showed up many times. The chain joins TRBV6-6 to TRBJ2-3; D unresolved. V was pared by 7 bases and J by 4 bases, with 12 bases between. CDR3 size: 13 residues. In germline, CDR1 is MNHNY, CDR2 SVGAGI (reference sequence). CDR3 in amino acids: CASTPRPADTQYF. The CDR3 region has the DNA TGTGCCAGCACTCCCCGGCCCGCAGATACGCAGTATTTT.

This clonotype has at least ten counts. V gene TRBV29-1 combines with J gene TRBJ2-1; no clear D gene. CDR1 is SQVTM and CDR2 is ANQGSEA in the germline V gene. The length of the CDR3 is 11 residues. Trimming removed 5 bases at V and 1 base at J, with 3 bases between. The DNA for the CDR3 is TGCAGCGTTCATTCCTACAATGAGCAGTTCTTC. Translating it yields CSVHSYNEQFF.

The rearrangement links TRBV3-1 to TRBJ2-3; no clear D gene. The V gene lost 0 bases and the J gene lost 4 bases, with 8 bases spanning the gap. The CDR3 runs 14 residues. The germline V gene has CDR1 LGHDT and CDR2 YNNKEL (reference sequence). In DNA, the CDR3 is TGTGCCAGCAGCCAAGATTGGGGATCAGATACGCAGTATTTT. Amino acid sequence: CASSQDWGSDTQYF.

This clonotype has ten or more counts. This sequence joins TRBV3-1 and TRBJ2-2; a weak D match, TRBD2 (5 bases). CDR1 is LGHDT and CDR2 is YNNKEL in the germline V gene (reference sequence). Trimming pared 6 bases from V and 0 bases from J, leaving 8 bases between. The length of the CDR3 is 14 residues. CDR3: CASRPGANTGELFF. The CDR3, as DNA: TGTGCCAGCAGGCCCGGGGCGAACACCGGGGAGCTGTTTTTT.